This is a list of T cell receptor beta chains from one sample in a study of T cells after yellow fever vaccination. From the 5' RACE reads, TCRdb called clonotypes with MiXCR, one entry per CDR3 protein. The top ten hold roughly 3.5% of the sample, which has hundreds of thousands of distinct CDR3 sequences, roughly 5.2% seen once. Material: CD4+ T cells sorted from PBMCs, obtained on the day of the yellow fever booster vaccination. The receptors stem from a man younger than 35 who received the YFV17D yellow fever vaccine. The CDR3 runs from the conserved cysteine through the conserved F or W. D genes are given only for firm matches. Clone size is stated in some rows and not others, as once, few, many or a class when expanded.

D	size	V	J	CDR3	DNA
NA	few	TRBV20-1	TRBJ1-2	CSARDPGNYGYTF	TGCAGTGCTAGAGATCCCGGAAACTATGGCTACACCTTC
NA	many	TRBV5-1	TRBJ2-5	CASSFSRMETQYF	TGCGCCAGCAGCTTCAGTAGGATGGAGACCCAGTACTTC
NA	few	TRBV27	TRBJ2-3	CASSPTPWGDTQYF	TGTGCCAGCAGTCCCACTCCGTGGGGAGATACGCAGTATTTT
NA	few	TRBV20-1	TRBJ1-6	CSARTVQVNSPLHF	TGCAGTGCTAGGACGGTGCAGGTTAATTCACCCCTCCACTTT
TRBD1	few	TRBV7-8	TRBJ1-1	CASSWGQGDTEAFF	TGTGCCAGCAGCTGGGGCCAGGGGGACACTGAAGCTTTCTTT
NA	NA	TRBV7-9	TRBJ2-5	CASSILRDQETQYF	TGTGCCAGCAGCATCCTACGGGACCAAGAGACCCAGTACTTC
NA	NA	TRBV5-1	TRBJ1-3	CASSLGQNGNTIYF	TGCGCCAGCAGCTTGGGACAGAACGGAAACACCATATATTTT
TRBD1	few	TRBV18	TRBJ2-4	CASSPGTGHGIQYF	TGTGCCAGCTCACCGGGGACAGGTCACGGCATTCAGTACTTC
TRBD2	few	TRBV12-3/TRBV12-4	TRBJ2-5	CASSLASSGGPETQYF	TGTGCCAGCAGTTTAGCGTCTAGCGGGGGCCCAGAGACCCAGTACTTC
NA	many	TRBV15	TRBJ1-4	CATSTAGATNEKLFF	TGTGCCACCAGCACAGCAGGGGCTACTAATGAAAAACTGTTTTTT
TRBD2	NA	TRBV10-3	TRBJ2-3	CAISESLAGAGDTQYF	TGTGCCATCAGTGAGTCCCTAGCGGGGGCAGGGGATACGCAGTATTTT
NA	many	TRBV28	TRBJ1-2	CASSLGRAFRTGGNGYTF	TGTGCCAGCAGTTTAGGCAGGGCCTTCCGGACGGGGGGTAATGGCTACACCTTC
NA	few	TRBV5-1	TRBJ1-1	CASSLDSAGTEAFF	TGCGCCAGCAGCTTGGACTCGGCGGGGACTGAAGCTTTCTTT
NA	few	TRBV20-1	TRBJ2-4	CSARPTASNRDIQYF	TGCAGTGCTAGACCTACTGCCAGCAACAGGGACATTCAGTACTTC
TRBD2	many	TRBV27	TRBJ2-3	CASSGLAGGTDTQYF	TGTGCCAGCAGTGGGCTAGCGGGGGGCACAGATACGCAGTATTTT
NA	many	TRBV20-1	TRBJ2-5	CSAGDQQETQYF	TGCAGTGCTGGGGACCAGCAAGAGACCCAGTACTTC
NA	NA	TRBV14	TRBJ2-2	CASSQTGDPRGTGELFF	TGTGCCAGCAGCCAGACGGGGGACCCTCGAGGCACCGGGGAGCTGTTTTTT
TRBD2	many	TRBV11-2	TRBJ2-5	CASSLVSGGRGETQYF	TGTGCCAGCAGCTTAGTCAGCGGGGGACGTGGAGAGACCCAGTACTTC
TRBD1	NA	TRBV5-1	TRBJ1-1	CASSLGGQGAREAFF	TGCGCCAGCAGCTTGGGAGGACAGGGGGCGAGGGAAGCTTTCTTT
NA	many	TRBV4-3	TRBJ1-2	CASSQDQGPNYGYTF	TGCGCCAGCAGCCAAGACCAGGGTCCTAACTATGGCTACACCTTC
TRBD1	few	TRBV7-9	TRBJ2-3	CASSARPGTGAGDTQYF	TGTGCCAGCAGCGCACGCCCCGGGACAGGGGCAGGGGATACGCAGTATTTT
NA	NA	TRBV9	TRBJ1-6	CASSRGGFYNSPLHF	TGTGCCAGCAGCCGCGGAGGGTTCTATAATTCACCCCTCCACTTT
TRBD2	many	TRBV5-1	TRBJ2-3	CASSIGLDTDTQYF	TGCGCCAGCAGTATAGGACTAGACACAGATACGCAGTATTTT
TRBD1	NA	TRBV18	TRBJ2-4	CASSPGTGENIQYF	TGTGCCAGCTCACCTGGGACAGGGGAAAACATTCAGTACTTC
TRBD1	NA	TRBV7-2	TRBJ2-3	CASSNWGQGADTQYF	TGTGCCAGCAGCAACTGGGGACAGGGGGCAGATACGCAGTATTTT
NA	many	TRBV7-2	TRBJ2-3	CASRPQADTQYF	TGTGCCAGCAGGCCTCAAGCAGATACGCAGTATTTT
NA	NA	TRBV29-1	TRBJ2-1	CSAEFRDNEQFF	TGCAGTGCCGAGTTCCGGGACAATGAGCAGTTCTTC